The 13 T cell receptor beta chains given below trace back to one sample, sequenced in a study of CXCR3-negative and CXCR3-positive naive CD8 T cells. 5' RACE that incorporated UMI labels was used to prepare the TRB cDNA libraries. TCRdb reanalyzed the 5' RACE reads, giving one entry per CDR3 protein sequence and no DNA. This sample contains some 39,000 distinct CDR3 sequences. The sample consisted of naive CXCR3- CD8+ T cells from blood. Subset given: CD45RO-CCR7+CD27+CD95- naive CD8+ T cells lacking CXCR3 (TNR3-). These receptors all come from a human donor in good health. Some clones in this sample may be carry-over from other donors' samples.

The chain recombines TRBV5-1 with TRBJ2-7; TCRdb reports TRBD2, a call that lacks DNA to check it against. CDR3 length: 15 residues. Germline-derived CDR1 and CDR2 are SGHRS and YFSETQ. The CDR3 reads CASSSGRGESYEQYF.

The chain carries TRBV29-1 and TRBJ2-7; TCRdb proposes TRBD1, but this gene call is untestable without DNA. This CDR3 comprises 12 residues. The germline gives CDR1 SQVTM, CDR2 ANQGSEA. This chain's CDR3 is CSVVTGPGEQYF.

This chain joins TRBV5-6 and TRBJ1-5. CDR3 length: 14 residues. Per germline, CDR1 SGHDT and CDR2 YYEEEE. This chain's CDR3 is CASTNVRGGQPQHF.

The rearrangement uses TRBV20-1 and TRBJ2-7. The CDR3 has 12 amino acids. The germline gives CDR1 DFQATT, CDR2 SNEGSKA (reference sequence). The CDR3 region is CSVWGPTYEQYF.

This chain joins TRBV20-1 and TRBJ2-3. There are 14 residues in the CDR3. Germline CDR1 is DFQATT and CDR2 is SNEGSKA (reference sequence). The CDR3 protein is CSARDSSGVDTQYF.

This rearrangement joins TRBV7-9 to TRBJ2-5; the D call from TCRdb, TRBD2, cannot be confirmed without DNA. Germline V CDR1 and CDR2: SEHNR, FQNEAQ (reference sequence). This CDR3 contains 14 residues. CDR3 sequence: CASSRTRESETQYF. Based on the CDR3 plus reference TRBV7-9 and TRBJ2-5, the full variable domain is DTGVSQNPRHKITKRGQNVTFRCDPISEHNRLYWYRQTLGQGPEFLTYFQNEAQLEKSRLLSDRFSAERPKGSFSTLEIQRTEQGDSAMYLCASSRTRESETQYFGPGTRLLVL.

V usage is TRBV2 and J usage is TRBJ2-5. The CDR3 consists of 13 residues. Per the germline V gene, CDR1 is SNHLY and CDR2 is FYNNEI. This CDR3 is CASFYVNTETQYF.

The CDR3 region is CASSLDPSGGLGSSTDTQYF. This chain connects TRBV7-8 to TRBJ2-3; the TCRdb call, TRBD2, lacks DNA for checking. The V gene's germline CDR1 is SGHVS and CDR2 FQNEAQ. The CDR3 is made up of 20 amino acids.

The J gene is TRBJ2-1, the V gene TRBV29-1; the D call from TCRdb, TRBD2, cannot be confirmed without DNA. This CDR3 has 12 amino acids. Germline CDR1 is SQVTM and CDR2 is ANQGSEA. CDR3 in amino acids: CSVPRPSHEQFF.

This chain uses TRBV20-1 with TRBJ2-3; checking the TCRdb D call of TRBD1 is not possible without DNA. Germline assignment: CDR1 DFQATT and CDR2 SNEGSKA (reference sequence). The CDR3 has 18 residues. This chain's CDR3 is CSARASWDLSLAGDTQYF.

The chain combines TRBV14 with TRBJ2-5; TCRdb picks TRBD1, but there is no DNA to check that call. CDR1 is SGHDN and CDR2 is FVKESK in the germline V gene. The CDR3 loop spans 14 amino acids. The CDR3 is CASSQGTGEETQYF.

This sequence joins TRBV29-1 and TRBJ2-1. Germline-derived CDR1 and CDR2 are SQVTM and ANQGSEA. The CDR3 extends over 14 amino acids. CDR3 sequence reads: CSVEEAVEYNELFF.

The CDR3 loop is CASGRVTEAFF. The rearrangement links TRBV25-1 to TRBJ1-1. The CDR3 consists of 11 residues. Germline CDR1 MGHDK, CDR2 SYGVNS.